The present TCR beta chain was sequenced within a study of blood T cell repertoires in COVID-19. As for the study in general: Specimens from acute and convalescent COVID-19 originated in the United States, Italy and Spain. Sources were T cells, B-cell-depleted T cells, or PBMCs; the material itself was cDNA or gDNA.

Trimming left V 9 bases short and J 3 bases short, with 8 bases between. Looked up from germline, CDR1 is SNHLY and CDR2 is FYNNEI. This CDR3 region has 12 residues. This clone is a singleton in its sample. In the study's own analysis: Amplification of reference gene primers provided the estimated nucleated cell counts. Sequencing was performed with immunoSEQ multiplex PCR; in TCRdb, only in-frame clones are kept and a portion is missing. V and J calls and clone size are given by that table; D and trimming were obtained from the DNA. The sample holds roughly 76,000 clones, 80% to 95% seen once. The source of this sequence is a woman in her fifties or sixties with active COVID-19. Sample: peripheral blood. The chain uses TRBV2 and TRBJ2-2; possibly TRBD1 for D (5 bases). CDR3 protein: CASRQYTGELFF. CDR3 sequence (DNA): TGTGCCAGTCGACAGTACACCGGGGAGCTGTTTTTT.